The T cell receptor (beta chain) described here comes from a study of blood T cell repertoires in COVID-19. At the level of the study: Material from acute and convalescent COVID-19 was sourced from the United States, Italy and Spain.

Using immunoSEQ multiplex PCR, the repertoire was profiled, and TCRdb retains in-frame clones only, with some absent. This repertoire shows 310,000 or so clones, 80% to 90% found once; its top ten account for around 9.3%. Participants had their cohort set by participant-reported clinical history. This clone was seen a few times. V lost 0 bases to trimming and J lost 5 bases, with 14 bases between them. This CDR3 spans 15 amino acids. Germline-derived CDR1 and CDR2 are SGDLS and YYNGEE. The sample taken for sequencing was PBMCs or T cells enriched from blood (not recorded which). This chain joins TRBV9 and TRBJ1-1; D is uncertain. The TCR sequence derives from a woman under 30 who had recovered from COVID-19. The CDR3 here is CASSVDGSLGTEAFF. In DNA, the CDR3 is TGTGCCAGCAGCGTAGATGGATCTCTCGGGACTGAAGCTTTCTTT.